The present entry profiles one T cell receptor (beta chain) with its context. Its antigen remains unknown. This sample was included in a study of T cell repertoires in cytomegalovirus infection. The overall study: Public signatures in TCR beta pointed to CMV infection and matching HLA type.

General observations from the study: Frequencies of public TCR beta families were cumulated, and this identified carriers of CMV plus the relevant HLA. HLA-C-restricted TCR beta clonotypes specific for CMV led the ex vivo response.

TCRdb reanalysed the reads using MiXCR and keeps one entry per CDR3 protein. The sample carries approximately 320,000 distinct CDR3 sequences, roughly 9.5% recorded once. This clonotype originated in a human donor in good health (CMV status not recorded). Some clones in this sample may be carry-over from other donors' samples. The sample comprised PBMCs.

CDR3 loop: CASGDSPLHF. In DNA, the CDR3 is TGTGCCAGCGGGGATTCACCCCTCCACTTT. The chain uses TRBV25-1 and TRBJ1-6; D unclear. Trimming stripped 8 bases from V and 8 bases from J, with 4 bases between. The length of the CDR3 is 10 residues. Germline-derived CDR1 and CDR2 are MGHDK and SYGVNS.